One and the same sample provided the 19 T cell receptor beta chains below, sequenced in a study of spatial heterogeneity in lung cancer. TCRdb passed the 5' RACE reads through MiXCR, listing each CDR3 protein once. Altogether roughly 49,000 distinct CDR3 sequences are present, roughly 7% being singletons, with the ten largest covering 2.9%. The time point denotes: sample taken at primary tumor resection. Sequencing of whole RNA from tumor, nontumor lung or frozen PBMC involved no sorting. The sample consisted of PBMCs, taken at surgery. The receptors were gathered from a female donor with early-stage non-small cell lung cancer.

This clonotype was seen ten or more times. The chain has TRBV7-2 and TRBJ2-1, with D hard to call. V lost 5 bases, J lost 6 bases, and 11 bases lay in between. Germline assignment: CDR1 SGHTA and CDR2 FQGNSA. The CDR3 sequence is 13 residues long. The CDR3 DNA reads TGTGCCAGCAGCCAATCCGTACCCAATGAGCAGTTCTTC. It specifies CASSQSVPNEQFF.

This sequence joins TRBV7-9 and TRBJ1-2; D uncertain. V was cut by 8 bases and J by 2 bases, with 9 bases left in between. The CDR3 is 12 amino acids. CDR1 and CDR2 (germline): SEHNR, FQNEAQ (reference sequence). CDR3 sequence: CASGNINYGYTF. CDR3 nucleotide sequence: TGTGCCAGCGGGAACATAAACTATGGCTACACCTTC.

The chain combines TRBV5-1 with TRBJ2-7; TRBD1 or TRBD2 may be the D gene (5 bases each). Per germline, CDR1 SGHRS and CDR2 YFSETQ. The CDR3 has 14 amino acids. V was pared by 6 bases and J by 6 bases, with 19 bases between. The CDR3 region has the DNA TGCGCCAGCAATACACAGCCAGGGAGTGGCGAGCAGTACTTC. Translation gives CASNTQPGSGEQYF.

This clonotype appeared many times. This rearrangement joins TRBV5-1 to TRBJ2-1; TRBD2 aligns across 10 bases. Trimming removed 2 bases from V and 4 bases from J; junction bases left unmatched: 6. The CDR3 is made up of 16 amino acids. Germline V gene lookup returns CDR1 SGHRS and CDR2 YFSETQ. Written as DNA, the CDR3 is TGCGCCAGCAGCTTCCGGACTAGCGGCGGGTACAATGAGCAGTTCTTC. This translates into CASSFRTSGGYNEQFF.

Many counts were recorded for this clonotype. The CDR3 loop is CSVEETSGGTDTQYF. CDR3 nucleotides: TGCAGCGTTGAAGAGACTAGCGGAGGCACAGATACGCAGTATTTT. J is TRBJ2-3 and V is TRBV29-1; 9 bases agree with TRBD2. Germline V gene sequence: CDR1 SQVTM, CDR2 ANQGSEA. This CDR3 comprises 15 residues. The V gene end was trimmed by 0 bases and the J gene end by 1 base; junction bases not matched to a gene: 2.

There are many counts of this clonotype. The chain links TRBV29-1 to TRBJ2-5, with a tentative D call TRBD1 (6 bases). This CDR3 spans 14 amino acids. Germline CDR1 SQVTM, CDR2 ANQGSEA. The V end lost 4 bases, the J end lost 3 bases, and 15 bases lay between the germline ends. CDR3 loop: CSVVFRGLKETQYF. The CDR3 nucleotides read TGCAGCGTTGTATTCAGGGGTCTTAAAGAGACCCAGTACTTC.

The rearrangement uses TRBV4-1 and TRBJ2-1; D call uncertain. The length of the CDR3 is 11 residues. The germline CDR1 and CDR2 sequences are MGHRA and YSYEKL. Trimming cost V 2 bases and J 7 bases, with 3 bases left between them. CDR3 amino acids: CASSQNNEQFF. CDR3 DNA: TGCGCCAGCAGCCAAAATAATGAGCAGTTCTTC.

A few counts support this clonotype. V gene TRBV30 combines with J gene TRBJ2-3, with no clear D. Trimming cost V 0 bases and J 3 bases, with 4 bases left between them. From germline, CDR1 is GTSNPN and CDR2 SVGIG (reference sequence). The CDR3 consists of 12 residues. The CDR3 reads CAWSVLTDTQYF. Written as DNA, the CDR3 is TGTGCCTGGAGTGTACTGACAGATACGCAGTATTTT.

This chain uses TRBV3-1 with TRBJ2-2, with 14 positions matching TRBD2. Unmatched junction bases numbered 8, after V lost 1 base and J lost 4 bases. The CDR3 consists of 19 residues. Germline lookup yields CDR1 LGHDT and CDR2 YNNKEL (reference sequence). The CDR3 loop is CASSQAGLAGEMSTGELFF. CDR3 bases: TGTGCCAGCAGCCAAGCGGGACTAGCGGGGGAGATGAGCACCGGGGAGCTGTTTTTT.

This clonotype appeared a few times. The chain employs TRBV6-2 or TRBV6-3 and TRBJ2-5, with 8 bases matching TRBD2. The junction had 12 bases not matched to a gene; V was cut back by 6 bases and J by 3 bases. There are 16 residues in the CDR3. Germline CDR1 and CDR2: MNHEY and SVGEGT. The CDR3 reads CASRPGGGTREETQYF. The CDR3 coding sequence is TGTGCCAGCAGACCTGGTGGTGGGACTAGAGAAGAGACCCAGTACTTC.

This clonotype was observed a handful of times. The chain has TRBV24-1 and TRBJ2-6, with TRBD1 matching 10 bases. V trimming: 9 bases; J trimming: 2 bases; junction bases outside the gene matches: 6. The CDR3 sequence is 16 residues long. From germline, CDR1 is KGHDR and CDR2 SFDVKD. CDR3 residues: CATSDRGSAGANVLTF. CDR3 nucleotides: TGTGCCACCTCGGACAGGGGGTCGGCTGGGGCCAACGTCCTGACTTTC.

A remark on this clonotype: This CDR3 is missing its conserved last phenylalanine or tryptophan, likely due to a read error. V gene TRBV3-1 combines with J gene TRBJ2-7; D not resolved. The CDR3 is made up of 14 amino acids. Trimming took 2 bases from V and 1 from J, leaving 9 bases between them. Germline loops: CDR1 LGHDT, CDR2 YNNKEL (reference sequence). The CDR3 is CASSQTTVSYEQYL. The CDR3, as DNA: TGTGCCAGCAGCCAAACCACAGTGTCCTACGAGCAGTACCTC.

This chain connects TRBV7-9 to TRBJ2-2; D possibly corresponds to TRBD1 (5 bases). The CDR3 is 15 residues long. Trimming pared 5 bases from V and 6 bases from J, leaving 16 bases between. Per germline, CDR1 SEHNR and CDR2 FQNEAQ (reference sequence). The CDR3 DNA is TGTGCCAGCAGCCCCCCGCTAGGGGTTGCCGGGGAGCTGTTTTTT. Amino acids: CASSPPLGVAGELFF.

This chain joins TRBV2 and TRBJ2-5; D not resolved. The CDR3 has 12 amino acids. With 8 bases removed from V and 4 bases from J, the gap between germline ends came to 11 bases. Germline V CDR1 and CDR2: SNHLY, FYNNEI. The CDR3 spells CASGGGRETQYF. DNA of the CDR3: TGTGCCAGCGGCGGCGGAAGAGAGACCCAGTACTTC.

At least ten counts were recorded for this clonotype. The rearrangement joins TRBV28 to TRBJ1-1, with TRBD1 identical over 8 bases. This CDR3 comprises 15 residues. Germline CDR1 is MDHEN and CDR2 is SYDVKM. Trimming took 3 bases from V and 2 from J; bases not matched to a gene: 5. CDR3 bases: TGTGCCAGCAGTTTCAGGGGGCGCATAAACACTGAAGCTTTCTTT. It specifies CASSFRGRINTEAFF.

There are many counts of this clonotype. The chain joins TRBV28 to TRBJ1-6, with 8 bases fitting TRBD1. Germline lookup yields CDR1 MDHEN and CDR2 SYDVKM. The J segment lost 9 bases and the V segment lost 3 bases, leaving 10 bases of the junction unmatched. The CDR3 extends over 16 amino acids. The DNA of the CDR3 is TGTGCCAGCAGTTTCCTCGCCCGGGACAGGATTTCACCCCTCCACTTT. It yields the protein CASSFLARDRISPLHF.

This clonotype occurred a few times. The gene calls are TRBV6-2 or TRBV6-3 and TRBJ2-5; a weak D match, TRBD2 (6 bases). This CDR3 is built from 17 residues. Germline CDR1 and CDR2: MNHEY and SVGEGT. V was trimmed by 2 bases and J by 5 bases, leaving 21 bases between them. The CDR3 is CASSYGAGHGAQETQYF. The CDR3, as DNA: TGTGCCAGCAGTTACGGAGCGGGTCATGGAGCCCAGGAGACCCAGTACTTC.

This clonotype was detected many times. J is TRBJ2-1 and V is TRBV10-3; 7 nucleotides agree with TRBD2. There are 19 residues in the CDR3. CDR1 ENHRY and CDR2 SYGVKD come from the germline V gene. Unmatched junction bases numbered 21, after V lost 0 bases and J lost 10 bases. The CDR3 sequence is CAISESIPGLGGGTSEQFF. The CDR3 DNA reads as TGTGCCATCAGTGAGTCGATTCCGGGTCTGGGCGGGGGAACAAGCGAGCAGTTCTTC.

This clonotype was found many times. The chain recombines TRBV20-1 with TRBJ1-4; D remains unclear. The V gene's germline CDR1 is DFQATT and CDR2 SNEGSKA (reference sequence). CDR3 size: 12 residues. Trimming pared 4 bases from V and 7 bases from J, leaving 10 bases between. The CDR3 here is CSANPPGEKLFF. Written as DNA, the CDR3 is TGCAGTGCTAACCCCCCGGGTGAAAAACTGTTTTTT.